Below are 24 T cell receptor beta chains sequenced from a single sample in a study of cytomegalovirus exposure and HLA in healthy donors (dated by TCRdb to the late 2010s). Library creation used the immunoSEQ multiplex PCR assay. The multiplex PCR relied on a mix of 60 forward primers for TCR Vbeta segments and 13 reverse primers for TCR Jbeta segments. TCRdb mirrors the immuneACCESS table, restricted to in-frame sequences. Some clones are absent from its copies; in checked studies, under half trace to an unresolved V gene, and the reason for the others is unknown. This sample is represented by 90,000 to 100,000 clones; over 65% of them were singletons. Approximately 15% of the sample comes from the top ten. The sample consisted of PBMCs. Receptor source: a man in his sixties in good health and CMV-seropositive.

V usage is TRBV10-3 and J usage is TRBJ2-3; TRBD2 agrees at 7 bases. The CDR3 totals 15 residues. The germline V gene has CDR1 ENHRY and CDR2 SYGVKD. V lost 0 bases, J lost 1 base, and 1 base stayed unmatched. CDR3 in amino acids: CAISESAGGTDTQYF. The CDR3 coding sequence is TGTGCCATCAGTGAGTCTGCGGGGGGCACAGATACGCAGTATTTT.

This rearrangement joins TRBV6-6 to TRBJ1-2; D uncertain. This CDR3 contains 15 residues. V lost 0 bases, J lost 8 bases, and 16 bases lay in between. Germline V gene data show CDR1 as MNHNY and CDR2 as SVGAGI (reference sequence). The CDR3 loop is CASSYSMGSGEGYTF. The CDR3 coding sequence is TGTGCCAGCAGTTACTCGATGGGGAGCGGGGAGGGCTACACCTTC.

The rearrangement joins TRBV21-1 to TRBJ2-7; the D call TRBD1 from the table was never checked on the DNA. TRBV21-1 is annotated as a pseudogene. The CDR3 has 15 amino acids. The CDR3 coding sequence is TGTGCCAGCAGCAAAGGTGGGACAGGACCCTACGAGCAGTACTTC. It specifies CASSKGGTGPYEQYF.

The chain employs TRBV30 and TRBJ2-5, with TRBD2 matching over 8 bases. With the DNA end fitting TRBJ2-7 better, the J assignment may be wrong. Germline V gene lookup returns CDR1 GTSNPN and CDR2 SVGIG (reference sequence). CDR3 length: 14 residues. The CDR3 sequence: CAWSRGGEWYEQYF. Written as DNA, the CDR3 is TGTGCCTGGAGCCGGGGGGGTGAGTGGTACGAGCAGTACTTC.

The chain employs TRBV6-5 and TRBJ2-7; D may be TRBD1 (7 bases). Deletions cut 2 bases from V and 1 base from J, with 15 bases between. Germline V gene data show CDR1 as MNHEY and CDR2 as SVGAGI. This CDR3 is built from 16 residues. CDR3 residues: CASSYSGGGESYEQYF. The DNA for the CDR3 is TGTGCCAGCAGTTACAGCGGAGGGGGCGAATCCTACGAGCAGTACTTC.

This sequence joins TRBV5-1 and TRBJ1-2, with 8 bases that match TRBD1. V shed 0 bases, J shed 3 bases, and the junction held 7 bases outside the gene matches. The CDR3 length is 16 residues. Germline CDR1 and CDR2: SGHRS and YFSETQ. Here the CDR3 DNA reads TGCGCCAGCAGCTTGGGACCTCAGGGGGCAGACTATGGCTACACCTTC. Its translation is CASSLGPQGADYGYTF.

The DNA for the CDR3 is TGTGCCTGGAGTGTAAAGGGGAGGTCCACAGATACGCAGTATTTT. Its protein product is CAWSVKGRSTDTQYF. This rearrangement joins TRBV30 to TRBJ2-3; a possible D gene is TRBD2 (6 bases). The length of the CDR3 is 15 residues. The germline V and J ends were trimmed by 0 bases and 2 bases, with 12 bases remaining between them. CDR1 is GTSNPN and CDR2 is SVGIG in the germline V gene (reference sequence).

The chain has TRBV5-4 and TRBJ1-1, with TRBD1 matching over 9 bases. CDR3 length equals 14 residues. After removal of 2 bases from V and 5 bases from J, the junction contained 4 bases not matched to a gene. Germline lookup yields CDR1 SGHNT and CDR2 YYREEE (reference sequence). For the CDR3, the DNA is TGTGCCAGCAGCTTAGACAGGGGGAGGACTGAAGCTTTCTTT. Amino acids: CASSLDRGRTEAFF.

The DNA of the CDR3 is TGTGCCAGCAGCTTAGATAACAGGGGGCCGGAAGGCTACACCTTC. It codes for CASSLDNRGPEGYTF. The V call is TRBV7-2, the J call TRBJ1-2, with 9 nucleotides matching TRBD1. CDR3 length equals 15 residues. Per germline, CDR1 SGHTA and CDR2 FQGNSA. V gave up 1 base and J gave up 8 bases; unmatched junction bases: 8.

This sequence joins TRBV7-3 and TRBJ2-3, with 7 bases aligning to TRBD1. J lost 1 base, V lost 5 bases, and 6 bases had no gene match. From germline, CDR1 is SGHTA and CDR2 FQGTGA. CDR3 size: 15 residues. The CDR3 bases are TGTGCCAGCAGCAATAGTGGGACAGGCACAGATACGCAGTATTTT. Protein sequence: CASSNSGTGTDTQYF.

As regards this clone: Additional DNA sequences in this sample encode the identical CDR3. The chain combines TRBV7-2 with TRBJ2-7, with a tentative D call TRBD2 (5 bases). CDR1 SGHTA and CDR2 FQGNSA come from the germline V gene. The V gene lost 1 base and the J gene lost 2 bases, with 15 bases spanning the gap. CDR3 size: 16 residues. The CDR3 loop is CASSLEGASGTYEQYF. The CDR3 bases are TGTGCCAGCAGCTTAGAAGGCGCCAGCGGTACCTACGAGCAGTACTTC.

The genes are TRBV7-9 and TRBJ2-7, with a tentative D call TRBD2 (6 bases). V lost 5 bases to trimming and J lost 2 bases, with 13 bases between them. The germline V gene has CDR1 SEHNR and CDR2 FQNEAQ (reference sequence). The CDR3 is 14 amino acids. The CDR3 sequence is CASSLGGSAYEQYF. The CDR3 DNA reads TGTGCCAGCAGCCTAGGAGGGTCGGCCTACGAGCAGTACTTC.

The chain uses TRBV7-2 and TRBJ2-7; D ambiguous. The germline V gene has CDR1 SGHTA and CDR2 FQGNSA. The V gene lost 1 base and the J gene lost 6 bases, with 7 bases spanning the gap. The CDR3 totals 12 residues. The CDR3, as DNA: TGTGCCAGCAGCTTAGGCGCCTTCGAGCAGTACTTC. It translates to CASSLGAFEQYF.

The genes are TRBV2 and TRBJ2-1; 7 positions match TRBD2. V gave up 2 bases and J gave up 15 bases; unmatched junction bases: 7. Looked up from germline, CDR1 is SNHLY and CDR2 is FYNNEI. CDR3 length: 12 amino acids. CDR3: CASSELGGGGFF. The CDR3 DNA is TGTGCCAGCAGTGAACTGGGTGGCGGGGGGTTCTTC.

Remarks on this clone: An end of the junction does not agree with germline; a read error may underlie this. The rearrangement links TRBV28 to TRBJ1-2; D unresolved. Germline values: CDR1 MDHEN, CDR2 SYDVKM. The CDR3 loop spans 13 amino acids. CDR3 protein: CASSLRADYGYTF. CDR3 sequence (DNA): TGTGCCAGCAGTTTACGGGCAGACTATGGCTACACTTTC.

The J gene is TRBJ2-3, the V gene TRBV5-6, with 9 bases matching TRBD2. V shed 4 bases, J shed 2 bases, and the junction held 8 bases outside the gene matches. CDR3 length equals 16 residues. Per the germline V gene, CDR1 is SGHDT and CDR2 is YYEEEE. The CDR3 is CASSRIAGVVTDTQYF. CDR3 sequence (DNA): TGTGCCAGCAGCAGAATAGCGGGGGTGGTCACAGATACGCAGTATTTT. The full variable domain, with the rest looked up from reference TRBV5-6 and TRBJ2-3, is DAGVTQSPTHLIKTRGQQVTLRCSPKSGHDTVSWYQQALGQGPQFIFQYYEEEERQRGNFPDRFSGHQFPNYSSELNVNALLLGDSALYLCASSRIAGVVTDTQYFGPGTRLTVL.

The chain combines TRBV5-8 with TRBJ1-1; 7 bases align to TRBD1. V shed 4 bases and J 2 bases; nucleotides not matched to a gene: 11. The CDR3 sequence is 16 residues long. Per the germline V gene, CDR1 is SGHTS and CDR2 is YDEGEE. The CDR3 is CASSTGGGTENTEAFF. The CDR3 coding sequence is TGTGCCAGCAGCACCGGTGGGGGGACAGAAAACACTGAAGCTTTCTTT.

This clone was detected only once. J is TRBJ2-3 and V is TRBV19; 10 bases match TRBD1. With V trimmed by 2 bases and J by 8 bases, 10 bases remained unmatched. CDR1 and CDR2 from the germline V gene are LNHDA and SQIVND (reference sequence). The CDR3 sequence is 16 residues long. The CDR3 DNA follows: TGTGCCAGTAGTATAATGGGACAGGGGTCGGGAGGTACGCAGTATTTT. Amino acid sequence: CASSIMGQGSGGTQYF.

This chain uses TRBV7-9 with TRBJ2-2; D ambiguous. CDR1 is SEHNR, CDR2 FQNEAQ, per germline (reference sequence). This CDR3 comprises 14 residues. V lost 4 bases and J 3 bases, leaving 9 bases between the germline ends. CDR3 loop: CASSSPPDTGELFF. CDR3 coding DNA: TGTGCCAGCAGCTCCCCACCAGACACCGGGGAGCTGTTTTTT.

The chain links TRBV6-5 to TRBJ2-1, with TRBD1 identical over 8 bases. This CDR3 region has 11 residues. The J segment lost 15 bases and the V segment lost 7 bases, leaving 8 bases of the junction unmatched. Per the germline V gene, CDR1 is MNHEY and CDR2 is SVGAGI. The CDR3 is CASTWWGQVFF. The DNA for the CDR3 is TGTGCCAGCACCTGGTGGGGACAGGTGTTCTTC.

The V call is TRBV7-6, the J call TRBJ2-5, with 8 bases lining up with TRBD2. V lost 3 bases to trimming and J lost 4 bases; unmatched junction nucleotides: 7. This CDR3 is built from 15 residues. From germline, CDR1 is SGHVS and CDR2 FNYEAQ. CDR3 DNA: TGTGCCAGCAGCTTTTTCGGGGGGGCCTCAGAGACCCAGTACTTC. Translated, it gives CASSFFGGASETQYF. Complete variable domain (other parts from reference TRBV7-6 and TRBJ2-5): GAGVSQSPRYKVTKRGQDVALRCDPISGHVSLYWYRQALGQGPEFLTYFNYEAQQDKSGLPNDRFSAERPEGSISTLTIQRTEQRDSAMYRCASSFFGGASETQYFGPGTRLLVL.

This clone was observed a few times. V is TRBV14 and J is TRBJ1-4; D possibly corresponds to TRBD1 (6 bases). V lost 0 bases and J 8 bases, leaving 16 bases between the germline ends. Germline V lookup: CDR1 SGHDN, CDR2 FVKESK. CDR3 length equals 16 residues. In DNA, the CDR3 is TGTGCCAGCAGCCAAGATCCCCGGGGGGCTGGAGAAAAACTGTTTTTT. As protein: CASSQDPRGAGEKLFF. Full variable domain (missing parts from reference TRBV14 and TRBJ1-4): EAGVTQFPSHSVIEKGQTVTLRCDPISGHDNLYWYRRVMGKEIKFLLHFVKESKQDESGMPNNRFLAERTGGTYSTLKVQPAELEDSGVYFCASSQDPRGAGEKLFFGSGTQLSVL.

The J gene is TRBJ2-6, the V gene TRBV6-5; possible D gene TRBD1, 5 bases. Germline V gene sequence: CDR1 MNHEY, CDR2 SVGAGI. The CDR3 sequence is 16 residues long. V dropped 2 bases and J dropped 7 bases, with 15 bases sitting between them. The CDR3 sequence is CASSYGATLSANVLTF. Written as DNA, the CDR3 is TGTGCCAGCAGTTACGGGGCGACACTGAGTGCCAACGTCCTGACTTTC.

The V call is TRBV7-2, the J call TRBJ2-6, with 10 positions matching TRBD1. Trimming took 3 bases from V and 3 from J; bases not matched to a gene: 5. This CDR3 has 17 residues. Germline V gives CDR1 SGHTA, CDR2 FQGNSA. The CDR3: CASSLTGGAVGANVLTF. The CDR3 DNA follows: TGTGCCAGCAGCTTGACAGGGGGCGCGGTTGGGGCCAACGTCCTGACTTTC.